This T cell receptor (beta chain) was retrieved from a study of regulatory T cells in long-lasting Graves disease (dated by TCRdb to the early 2020s). Some background on the complete study: Antithyroid drugs had been taken for less than 3 months by newly diagnosed Graves' disease patients. This study used TCR sequencing and RNA sequencing of peripheral blood to compare persistent Graves' disease patients against newly diagnosed Graves' disease patients. The study was conducted in China and was registered as a clinical trial. A total of about 33 samples underwent TCR sequencing: about 13 from persistent and roughly 20 from newly diagnosed Graves' disease patients. General findings and caveats noted by the study authors: Sequencing and analysis were restricted to the TCR beta chain. Compared with newly diagnosed patients, persistent Graves' disease patients had lower TCR Shannon entropy and fewer highly expanded clones, which suggests clonal expansion. The small sample size was acknowledged by the authors as a limitation that may reduce accuracy. Because the primary lesion, thyroid tissue, could not be accessed, the study looked at peripheral blood alone. More public clonotypes were shared among persistent patients (around 3,000) than among newly diagnosed patients (roughly 960).

The time point label of this sample denotes: newly diagnosed GD, antithyroid drugs for less than 3 months. RNA was extracted from PBMCs in TRIzol for both TCR sequencing and RNA sequencing. The diagnosis of Graves' disease followed American Thyroid Association guidelines. The patients came from an endocrinology department in Xi'an, China. Each patient gave about 8.1 milliliters of peripheral blood, collected in an EDTA anticoagulant tube. Ficoll Paque Plus density gradient separation was used to isolate PBMCs, and no further T cell sorting was done. An Agilent 2100 Bioanalyzer and agarose gel were used to check RNA quality, and a NanoDrop 2000 was used to measure RNA concentration. Library construction relied on multiplex PCR. Sequencing relied on an Illumina HiSeq 4000. iRepertoire HTBI primers and Arm-PCR amplification of CDR3 regions were used to construct TCR beta libraries. Gel purification was performed on PCR products prior to sequencing. In the paper's pipeline: Gene usage analysis of CDR3 amino acid clonotypes relied on the roughly 60 TRBV and 14 TRBJ segments identified across samples. Filtered high-quality paired reads were merged into contigs using COPE and FqMerger. BLAST was used to align contigs to IMGT TRBV, TRBD and TRBJ reference genes, and CDR3 was defined according to IMGT. Any clonotype with a frequency above 0.1% was classified as a highly expanded clone. Repertoire diversity was measured by Shannon entropy, and V-J evenness by the Gini coefficient. A clonotype was considered public if more than one individual shared it. TCRdb handled the public reads itself, with Q25 trimming in fastp and clone calling in MiXCR, and kept productive beta chains. For every CDR3 protein sequence, its rows merge into one entry that carries the most common genes and DNA. For this entry, the V and J calls and clone size follow TCRdb and not the study's own pipeline. The sample includes roughly 410,000 distinct CDR3 sequences, with about 15% observed a single time. Clones ranked in the top ten supply over 7% of the sample.

This clonotype was seen many times. The antigen it recognizes is unknown. No base quality information exists; no much larger clone differs at one position. These data were likewise used in another study, on T cells in Graves' hyperthyroidism and ophthalmopathy. That second publication adds: A patient counted as having stable Graves' hyperthyroidism if no progression to ophthalmopathy occurred over 18 months of follow-up. Hyperthyroidism patients were newly diagnosed, had a disease duration of under 2 months, and were aged 18 to 65 years. Patients with uncontrolled infections, other autoimmune diseases, pregnancy or lactation were excluded. Diagnoses were based on clinical symptoms, serum thyroxine and TRAb, thyroid ultrasound and orbital computed tomography. The first round of RT-PCR for the TCR CDR3 was performed with the HTBI primer set and the Qiagen OneStep RT-PCR kit. Most expanded thyroid clonotypes (frequency above 0.001) were also detected in blood, suggesting blood repertoires may reflect thyroid immune responses. A model built on a 13 V-J signature distinguished ophthalmopathy from stable hyperthyroidism, reaching 87.88% sensitivity and about 81% specificity in cross-validation and 80%/75% in testing. During validation, the model predicted progression to ophthalmopathy a median of roughly 7.1 months ahead of onset, with 70.59% sensitivity and almost 75% specificity. To identify TCR V-J signatures that set the groups apart, the researchers used a discovery cohort of about a hundred patients, made up of around 40 with Graves' ophthalmopathy and about 60 with stable Graves' hyperthyroidism. Whether ophthalmopathy could be predicted prospectively was tested in an independent validation cohort made up of approximately 19 hyperthyroidism patients plus 17 patients who later progressed to ophthalmopathy. The 75 to 100 discovery patients were divided at random into training and test sets in a 7:3 ratio. In addition, the study compared T-cell repertoires in thyroid tissue and in blood from over 5 Graves' hyperthyroidism patients. Following sampling, methimazole starting at 30 mg daily was given to hyperthyroidism patients, and high-dose intravenous methylprednisolone was given to ophthalmopathy patients. A second multiplex PCR round built the libraries, followed by size selection and purification. Libraries were sequenced paired-end with 100 bp reads on an Illumina HiSeq2000. SOAPnuke was used to process the raw data, throwing out any read that contained adapters or uncalled bases, had a mean Phred below 15, or lacked an exact constant-primer or identifier match. COPE v1.2.5 was used to merge high-quality paired reads, and clonotypes were defined as unique nucleotide sequences. Clonotypes were aligned to IMGT TRBV, TRBD and TRBJ reference segments using MiTCR v1.1. The analysis was restricted to V-J combinations with a frequency above 0.0001, which together covered just over 99% of the repertoires. A TCS score was defined as the ratio between F50 (clonal expansion) and ExV (chaos), using BLOSUM62-based TCRdist between CDR3 peptides within each V-J. Welch's t-statistics and random forest reduced 500 to 550 V-J features to about 12, which were used in a naive Bayes classifier (R e1071). No statistical method was used to fix the sample size in advance, and group allocation was not hidden from the investigators. TCR Vbeta CDR3 sequencing of approximately 140 peripheral blood samples (about 45 ophthalmopathy, approximately 80 hyperthyroidism and approximately 17 progressor patients) is reported in the paper.

The clonotype was recovered from a woman in her thirties or forties with Graves disease. Donor details come from another sample of the same person, matched by shared clones. The starting material was peripheral blood mononuclear cells (PBMCs), obtained at new diagnosis, from a patient treated with antithyroid drugs.

The encoded CDR3 is CASSSLVGGELFF. The bases are TGTGCCAGCAGCTCTCTAGTAGGCGGGGAGCTGTTTTTT. The sequence links TRBV11-2 to TRBJ2-2; no confident D gene assignment can be made. CDR1 and CDR2 are drawn from the germline V gene: SGHAT, FQNNGV. The trim is 4 bases for V and 7 bases for J, with a gap of 10 bases between the germline ends. CDR3 length: 13 amino acids, cysteine to phenylalanine. Here the CDR3 DNA is all that survives: 39 bases in frame from base 1.